This TCR beta chain is drawn from a study of regulatory and conventional T cells in RAG deficiency. Sequenced by immunoSEQ multiplex PCR; TCRdb stores in-frame clones only, minus some. The table records fewer than 35,000 clones, around 90% of them present only once. Overall study results and limits: Omenn syndrome and CID/AS patients had around 100-fold fewer unique Treg TCR beta sequences, versus roughly 10-fold elsewhere. In Omenn syndrome, Treg and Tconv repertoires overlapped >75%.

With regard to this clone: What it binds is not known.

The V gene's germline CDR1 is SQVTM and CDR2 ANQGSEA. CDR3 size: 23 residues. With V trimmed by 6 bases and J by 1 base, 25 bases remained unmatched. This sample was shared with a second study, whose subject was regulatory T cells. That paper notes: The primer mix had 52 TRBV and 13 TRBJ primers. Skewed V and J usage and few unique V-J pairs marked patient repertoires, most in Tregs.

The chain has TRBV29-1 and TRBJ1-6; 12 nucleotides align to TRBD1. Sequencing used CD8+ T cells sorted from blood. This clonotype was obtained from a human donor in good health. CDR3 protein: CSVAPPGQGASLDRFSYNSPLHF. The CDR3 bases are TGCAGCGTCGCCCCACCGGGACAGGGGGCGTCATTGGATCGATTTTCCTATAATTCACCCCTCCACTTT.